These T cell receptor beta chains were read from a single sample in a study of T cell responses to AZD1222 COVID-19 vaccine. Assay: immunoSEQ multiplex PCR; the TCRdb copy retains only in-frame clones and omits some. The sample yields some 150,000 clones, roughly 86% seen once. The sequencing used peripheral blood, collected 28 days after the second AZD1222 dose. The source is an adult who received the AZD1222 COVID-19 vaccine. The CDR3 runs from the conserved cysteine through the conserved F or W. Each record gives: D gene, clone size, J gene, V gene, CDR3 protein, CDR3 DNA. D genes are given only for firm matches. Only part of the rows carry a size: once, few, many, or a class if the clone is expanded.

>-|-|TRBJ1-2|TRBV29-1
CSTSEGTGYTF
TGCAGCACAAGTGAGGGAACTGGCTACACCTTC
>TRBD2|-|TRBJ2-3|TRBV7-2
CASSLAPAGADTQYF
TGTGCCAGCAGCTTAGCTCCCGCGGGAGCAGATACGCAGTATTTT
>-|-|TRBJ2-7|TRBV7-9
CASSPRVAYSYEQYF
TGTGCCAGCAGCCCTCGAGTTGCCTACTCCTACGAGCAGTACTTC
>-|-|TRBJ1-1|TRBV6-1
CASSYSRAEAFF
TGTGCCAGCAGTTATTCTAGGGCAGAAGCTTTCTTT
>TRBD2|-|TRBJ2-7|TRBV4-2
CASSGTSGRREQYF
TGTGCCAGCTCCGGGACTAGCGGGAGACGCGAGCAGTACTTC
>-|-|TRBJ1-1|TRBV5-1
CASSWGQNTEAFF
TGCGCCAGCAGCTGGGGACAGAACACTGAAGCTTTCTTT
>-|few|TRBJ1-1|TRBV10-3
CAISDGGKREAFF
TGTGCCATCAGTGACGGCGGGAAGCGTGAAGCTTTCTTT
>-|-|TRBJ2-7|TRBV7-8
CASTIDGTTHYEQYF
TGTGCCAGCACCATTGACGGGACAACCCACTACGAGCAGTACTTC
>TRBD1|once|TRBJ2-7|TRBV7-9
CASSRPDRGRVEQYF
TGTGCCAGCAGCCGGCCGGACAGGGGGCGCGTCGAGCAGTACTTC
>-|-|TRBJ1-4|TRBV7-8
CASSLRAPGNRNEKLFF
TGTGCCAGCAGCTTAAGGGCCCCGGGCAATCGAAATGAAAAACTGTTTTTT
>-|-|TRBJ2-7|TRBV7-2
CASRLSPQGEQYF
TGTGCCAGCAGATTATCACCCCAGGGAGAGCAGTACTTC
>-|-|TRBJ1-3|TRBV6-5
CASSYGGGGNTIYF
TGTGCCAGCAGTTACGGGGGGGGAGGAAACACCATATATTTT
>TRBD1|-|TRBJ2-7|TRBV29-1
CSVWTGASYEQYF
TGCAGCGTTTGGACAGGGGCGTCTTACGAGCAGTACTTC
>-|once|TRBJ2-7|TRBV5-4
CASSQKASYEQYF
TGTGCCAGCAGTCAAAAGGCCTCCTACGAGCAGTACTTC
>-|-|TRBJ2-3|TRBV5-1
CASSLERDTQYF
TGCGCCAGCAGCTTGGAACGGGATACGCAGTATTTT
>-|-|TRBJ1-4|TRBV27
CASSLFRTANEKLFF
TGTGCCAGCAGTTTGTTCCGGACAGCTAATGAAAAACTGTTTTTT